This entry concerns a single T cell receptor (beta chain). Trimming removed 0 bases from V and 7 bases from J; junction bases left unmatched: 9. The CDR3 length is 16 residues. Germline CDR1 reads LGHNA; CDR2 reads YNFKEQ. These data are taken from a study of blood T cell repertoires in COVID-19. Participants' own reports of clinical history determined their cohort assignment. Profiled with immunoSEQ multiplex PCR; TCRdb holds only in-frame clones, not every one. The table records fewer than 300,000 clones, 85% of them present only once. The chain carries TRBV4-2 and TRBJ2-7; 10 nucleotides line up with TRBD2. Sample: PBMCs or T cells enriched from blood (not recorded which). The receptor's source is a woman in her 50s who had recovered from COVID-19. The CDR3, as DNA: TGTGCCAGCAGCCAAGAAAGGGCAGCGGGAGGGAGGGAGCAGTACTTC. Translated: CASSQERAAGGREQYF.